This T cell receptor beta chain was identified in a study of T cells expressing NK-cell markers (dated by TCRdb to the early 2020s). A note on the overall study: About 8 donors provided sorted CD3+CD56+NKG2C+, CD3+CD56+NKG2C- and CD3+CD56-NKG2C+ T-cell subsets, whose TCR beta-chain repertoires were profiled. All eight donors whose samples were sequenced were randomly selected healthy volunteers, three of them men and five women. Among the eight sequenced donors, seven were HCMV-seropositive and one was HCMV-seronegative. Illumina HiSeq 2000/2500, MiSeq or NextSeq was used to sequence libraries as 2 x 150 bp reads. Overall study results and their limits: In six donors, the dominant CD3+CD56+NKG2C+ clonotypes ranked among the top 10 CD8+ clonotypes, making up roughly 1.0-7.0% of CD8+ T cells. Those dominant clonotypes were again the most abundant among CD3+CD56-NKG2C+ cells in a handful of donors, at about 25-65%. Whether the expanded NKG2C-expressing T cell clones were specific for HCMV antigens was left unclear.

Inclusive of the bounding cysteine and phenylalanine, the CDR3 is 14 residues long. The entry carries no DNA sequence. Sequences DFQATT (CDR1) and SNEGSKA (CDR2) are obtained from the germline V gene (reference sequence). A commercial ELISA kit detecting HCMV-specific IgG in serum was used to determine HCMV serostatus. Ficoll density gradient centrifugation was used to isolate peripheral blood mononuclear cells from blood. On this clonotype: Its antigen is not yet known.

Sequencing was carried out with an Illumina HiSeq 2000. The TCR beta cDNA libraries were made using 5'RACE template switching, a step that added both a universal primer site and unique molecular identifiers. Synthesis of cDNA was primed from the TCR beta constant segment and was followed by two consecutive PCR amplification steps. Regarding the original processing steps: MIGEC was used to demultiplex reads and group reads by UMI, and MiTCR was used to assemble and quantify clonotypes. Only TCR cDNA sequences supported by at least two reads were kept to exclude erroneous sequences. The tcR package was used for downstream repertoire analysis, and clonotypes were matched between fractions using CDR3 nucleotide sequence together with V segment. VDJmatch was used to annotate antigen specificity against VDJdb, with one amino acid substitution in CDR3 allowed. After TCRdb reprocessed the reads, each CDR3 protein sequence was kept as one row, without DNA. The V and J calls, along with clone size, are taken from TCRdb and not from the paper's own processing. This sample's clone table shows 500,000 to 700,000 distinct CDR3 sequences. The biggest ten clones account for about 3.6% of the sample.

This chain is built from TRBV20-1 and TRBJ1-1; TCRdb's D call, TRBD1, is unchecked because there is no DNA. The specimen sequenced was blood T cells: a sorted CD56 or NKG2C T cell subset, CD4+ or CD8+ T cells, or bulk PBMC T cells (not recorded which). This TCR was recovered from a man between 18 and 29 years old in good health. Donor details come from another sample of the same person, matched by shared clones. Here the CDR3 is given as CSARDRAKGTEAFF.